This TCR beta chain was identified during a study of patients and donors after allogeneic stem cell transplantation. The length of the CDR3 is 14 residues. The germline V gene encodes CDR1 DFQATT and CDR2 SNEGSKA (reference sequence). With V trimmed by 2 bases and J by 4 bases, 6 bases remained unmatched. TCRdb analysed the RT-PCR reads with MiXCR anew, one entry per CDR3 protein. The sample contains 900,000 to 1,000,000 distinct CDR3 sequences, roughly 18% of which appear only once. V is TRBV20-1 and J is TRBJ1-2; 8 bases align to TRBD1. This TCR derives from a human donor who was either an allogeneic HSCT recipient or a stem cell or donor lymphocyte infusion donor (not recorded which). It is not recorded whose cells these are; they may come from a transplant donor. The sequenced sample consisted of blood, either unsorted or a sorted T cell fraction (not recorded which). The CDR3 sequence: CSARPRGLSYGYTF. In nucleotides, the CDR3 is TGCAGTGCTAGACCCAGGGGGCTCAGCTATGGCTACACCTTC.